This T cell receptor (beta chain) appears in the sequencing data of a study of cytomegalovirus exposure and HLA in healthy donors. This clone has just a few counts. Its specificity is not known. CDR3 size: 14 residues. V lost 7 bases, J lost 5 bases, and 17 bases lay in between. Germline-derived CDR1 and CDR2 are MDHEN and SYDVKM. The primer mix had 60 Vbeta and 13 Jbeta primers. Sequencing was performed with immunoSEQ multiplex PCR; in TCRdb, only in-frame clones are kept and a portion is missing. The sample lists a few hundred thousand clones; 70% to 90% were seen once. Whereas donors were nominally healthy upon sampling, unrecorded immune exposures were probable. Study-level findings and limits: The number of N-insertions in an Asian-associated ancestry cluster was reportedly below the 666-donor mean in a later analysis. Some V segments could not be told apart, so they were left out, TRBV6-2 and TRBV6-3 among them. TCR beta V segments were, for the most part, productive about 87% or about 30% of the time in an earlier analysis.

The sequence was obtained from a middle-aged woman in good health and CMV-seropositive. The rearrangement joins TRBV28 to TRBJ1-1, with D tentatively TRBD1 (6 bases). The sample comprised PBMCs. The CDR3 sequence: CASIRQGLRTEAFF. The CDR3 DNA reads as TGTGCCAGCATCCGCCAGGGGCTAAGGACTGAAGCTTTCTTT.